These 29 T cell receptor beta chains originate from one sample sequenced in a study of OX40 agonist ivuxolimab in advanced cancers. Here immunoSEQ multiplex PCR was the method, and the copy in TCRdb shows in-frame clones only, minus some. The repertoire holds some 50,000 clones, with roughly 90% as singletons. The material sequenced was CD4+ or CD8+ T cells sorted from blood, taken in a trial of the OX40 agonist ivuxolimab. Receptors were obtained from an adult with an advanced solid tumor such as melanoma, head and neck, liver or kidney cancer.

The chain carries TRBV5-5 and TRBJ2-3, with 10 bases matching TRBD1. Germline trimming cut 3 bases from V and 4 bases from J; bases unmatched to any gene: 2. CDR3 length: 14 residues. Per germline, CDR1 SGHKS and CDR2 YYEKEE (reference sequence). The CDR3 DNA reads TGTGCCAGCAGCTATGGGACAGGGGCAGATACGCAGTATTTT. This sequence encodes CASSYGTGADTQYF.

The rearrangement joins TRBV7-8 to TRBJ2-6; possibly TRBD1 for D (6 bases). V gave up 4 bases and J gave up 4 bases, with 11 bases separating them. Germline V lookup: CDR1 SGHVS, CDR2 FQNEAQ. The CDR3 is 15 residues long. The CDR3, as DNA: TGTGCCAGCAGCTCCGCCGGGACAGGGGCCAACGTCCTGACTTTC. This gives the protein CASSSAGTGANVLTF. Using reference TRBV7-8 and TRBJ2-6 for the parts outside the CDR3, the full variable domain is GAGVSQSPRYKVAKRGQDVALRCDPISGHVSLFWYQQALGQGPEFLTYFQNEAQLDKSGLPSDRFFAERPEGSVSTLKIQRTQQEDSAVYLCASSSAGTGANVLTFGAGSRLTVL.

The rearrangement joins TRBV6-1 to TRBJ2-7; D ambiguous. Trimming pared 6 bases from V and 7 bases from J, leaving 13 bases between. Germline V gene data show CDR1 as MNHNS and CDR2 as SASEGT. This CDR3 has 12 residues. CDR3 in DNA: TGTGCCAGCAGCCGTATCCTTGGGGAGCAGTACTTC. This encodes CASSRILGEQYF.

The chain has TRBV9 and TRBJ2-1; 7 bases agree with TRBD2. The CDR3 covers 13 residues. With V trimmed by 4 bases and J by 9 bases, 7 bases remained unmatched. The germline CDR1 and CDR2 sequences are SGDLS and YYNGEE. CDR3: CASSPLGRGEQFF. The CDR3 DNA follows: TGTGCCAGCAGCCCCCTAGGGAGGGGTGAGCAGTTCTTC. Full variable domain (missing parts from reference TRBV9 and TRBJ2-1): DSGVTQTPKHLITATGQRVTLRCSPRSGDLSVYWYQQSLDQGLQFLIQYYNGEERAKGNILERFSAQQFPDLHSELNLSSLELGDSALYFCASSPLGRGEQFFGPGTRLTVL.

This chain connects TRBV18 to TRBJ2-2, with 7 bases aligning to TRBD1. The CDR3 extends over 15 amino acids. V lost 2 bases to trimming and J lost 1 base; unmatched junction nucleotides: 1. Germline lookup yields CDR1 KGHSH and CDR2 LQKENI. The CDR3 sequence is CASSPRQGNTGELFF. CDR3 nucleotide sequence: TGTGCCAGCTCACCAAGACAGGGGAACACCGGGGAGCTGTTTTTT.

This clone was counted only a few times. This chain uses TRBV7-2 with TRBJ1-2; D ambiguous. This CDR3 spans 15 amino acids. From germline, CDR1 is SGHTA and CDR2 FQGNSA. Trimming took off 0 bases at V and 3 bases at J, with 11 bases between the two ends. As DNA, the CDR3 is TGTGCCAGCAGCTTAGCGACGGGGTTCGACTATGGCTACACCTTC. This encodes CASSLATGFDYGYTF. The complete variable domain, with remaining parts taken from reference TRBV7-2 and TRBJ1-2, reads GAGVSQSPSNKVTEKGKDVELRCDPISGHTALYWYRQSLGQGLEFLIYFQGNSAPDKSGLPSDRFSAERTGGSVSTLTIQRTQQEDSAVYLCASSLATGFDYGYTFGSGTRLTVV.

The V and J genes are TRBV6-1 and TRBJ2-3; the D gene is possibly TRBD2 (5 bases). The CDR3 loop spans 16 amino acids. V lost 3 bases and J 2 bases, leaving 15 bases between the germline ends. CDR1 and CDR2 from the germline V gene are MNHNS and SASEGT. CDR3: CASSERRSSSTDTQYF. In DNA form, the CDR3 reads TGTGCCAGCAGTGAGCGGAGGTCCTCCTCCACAGATACGCAGTATTTT.

The chain recombines TRBV10-3 with TRBJ2-1; TRBD2 is a possible D gene (6 bases). Trimming stripped 4 bases from V and 0 bases from J, with 10 bases between. Germline V CDR1 and CDR2: ENHRY, SYGVKD. There are 15 residues in the CDR3. The CDR3 bases are TGTGCCATCAGTGCTAGCGAGAGCTCCTACAATGAGCAGTTCTTC. Translating gives CAISASESSYNEQFF.

This rearrangement joins TRBV5-6 to TRBJ2-7; unclear D gene. V dropped 0 bases and J dropped 4 bases, with 11 bases sitting between them. This CDR3 has 14 residues. In germline, CDR1 is SGHDT, CDR2 YYEEEE. Here the CDR3 reads CASSLGSYLYEQYF. In DNA, the CDR3 is TGTGCCAGCAGCTTGGGCTCCTACCTTTACGAGCAGTACTTC.

The chain carries TRBV29-1 and TRBJ2-7; TRBD2 matches 9 bases. CDR3 size: 14 residues. Germline values: CDR1 SQVTM, CDR2 ANQGSEA. V was pared by 2 bases and J by 6 bases, with 8 bases of the junction left unmatched. This chain's CDR3 is CSVESLQTSGEQYF. DNA of the CDR3: TGCAGCGTTGAAAGCCTTCAGACTAGCGGCGAGCAGTACTTC.

The DNA of the CDR3 is TGTGCCAGCAGCGCCACAGGGGGGAATCAGCCCCAGCATTTT. This codes for CASSATGGNQPQHF. The rearrangement links TRBV9 to TRBJ1-5; TRBD1 matches 8 bases. CDR3 size: 14 residues. Germline assignment: CDR1 SGDLS and CDR2 YYNGEE. V lost 3 bases, J lost 4 bases, and 3 bases stayed unmatched.

This clone was seen just once. The chain joins TRBV2 to TRBJ2-5; the D is unclear. The CDR3 extends over 12 amino acids. The V end lost 5 bases, the J end lost 0 bases, and 4 bases lay between the germline ends. CDR1 SNHLY and CDR2 FYNNEI come from the germline V gene. CDR3 residues: CASSTYQETQYF. DNA of the CDR3: TGTGCCAGCAGTACCTACCAAGAGACCCAGTACTTC.

The V and J genes are TRBV5-1 and TRBJ2-1; TRBD2 might be the D (5 bases). CDR3 size: 15 residues. Germline V gene lookup returns CDR1 SGHRS and CDR2 YFSETQ. V lost 3 bases, J lost 0 bases, and 10 bases lay in between. The CDR3 sequence is CASSSGRGSYNEQFF. The CDR3 DNA follows: TGCGCCAGCAGCTCCGGACGGGGCTCCTACAATGAGCAGTTCTTC.

This chain links TRBV19 with TRBJ1-4; tentative D call: TRBD1 (5 bases). CDR3 size: 14 residues. CDR1 is LNHDA and CDR2 is SQIVND in the germline V gene (reference sequence). With 1 base removed from V and 8 bases from J, the gap between germline ends came to 11 bases. The CDR3: CASSIVDRREKLFF. The DNA of the CDR3 is TGTGCCAGTAGTATAGTCGACAGAAGGGAAAAACTGTTTTTT.

The chain employs TRBV6-1 and TRBJ2-7; D unresolved. This CDR3 has 15 amino acids. V lost 4 bases and J 1 base, leaving 14 bases between the germline ends. CDR1 MNHNS and CDR2 SASEGT come from the germline V gene. The CDR3: CASSGREIGSYEQYF. The CDR3 bases are TGTGCCAGCAGTGGAAGGGAAATCGGGTCCTACGAGCAGTACTTC.

This clone was seen a few times. This chain uses TRBV7-6 with TRBJ1-3; D gene unclear. CDR3 length equals 15 residues. Per the germline V gene, CDR1 is SGHVS and CDR2 is FNYEAQ. Deletions cut 5 bases from V and 0 bases from J, with 11 bases between. CDR3 sequence: CASSADMISGNTIYF. The DNA of the CDR3 is TGTGCCAGCAGCGCCGACATGATCTCTGGAAACACCATATATTTT.

The rearrangement links TRBV29-1 to TRBJ1-2; tentatively, D is TRBD1 (5 bases). V lost 7 bases to trimming and J lost 6 bases, with 18 bases between them. Per germline, CDR1 SQVTM and CDR2 ANQGSEA. This CDR3 has 13 amino acids. CDR3: CSGAGGDWDGYTF. The CDR3 DNA sequence: TGCAGCGGCGCGGGGGGGGATTGGGATGGCTACACCTTC.

The gene calls are TRBV5-6 and TRBJ2-2; D is possibly TRBD1 (5 bases). CDR1 and CDR2 from the germline V gene are SGHDT and YYEEEE. This CDR3 is built from 15 residues. Trimming removed 4 bases at V and 3 bases at J, with 13 bases between. The CDR3, as DNA: TGTGCCAGCAGCCCTGACTGGGGCGACACCGGGGAGCTGTTTTTT. This sequence encodes CASSPDWGDTGELFF.

This sequence joins TRBV6-1 and TRBJ1-5; possible D gene TRBD1, 5 bases. Trimming shortened V by 0 bases and J by 5 bases, and 14 bases separated the two germline ends. CDR3 length: 16 residues. Germline-derived CDR1 and CDR2 are MNHNS and SASEGT. The CDR3 sequence is CASSEALRQSYQPQHF. The CDR3 DNA reads TGTGCCAGCAGTGAAGCGCTAAGACAGTCCTATCAGCCCCAGCATTTT.

This chain uses TRBV5-4 with TRBJ2-3; 14 positions agree with TRBD2. Per germline, CDR1 SGHNT and CDR2 YYREEE (reference sequence). There are 17 residues in the CDR3. Losses at the gene ends were 0 bases for V and 5 bases for J; bases not matched to a gene: 5. The CDR3 nucleotides read TGTGCCAGCAGCTTGGAGACTAGCGGGAGGGCCCAAGATACGCAGTATTTT. Its translation is CASSLETSGRAQDTQYF.

This chain joins TRBV6-1 and TRBJ2-3, with TRBD1 identical over 7 bases. This CDR3 is 13 amino acids long. Trimming took 3 bases from V and 3 from J; bases not matched to a gene: 0. In germline, CDR1 is MNHNS, CDR2 SASEGT. The CDR3 loop is CASSEGQTDTQYF. The CDR3 nucleotides read TGTGCCAGCAGTGAGGGACAGACAGATACGCAGTATTTT.

This chain connects TRBV10-3 to TRBJ2-2, with a tentative D call TRBD2 (6 bases). The CDR3 loop spans 13 amino acids. Trimming pared 11 bases from V and 4 bases from J, leaving 14 bases between. CDR1 and CDR2 from the germline V gene are ENHRY and SYGVKD. The CDR3 loop reads CAARTTTTGELFF. Written as DNA, the CDR3 is TGTGCCGCCCGGACTACCACCACCGGGGAGCTGTTTTTT.

The chain joins TRBV2 to TRBJ1-1, with a possible D match to TRBD1 (5 bases). Trimming cost V 5 bases and J 2 bases, with 12 bases left between them. Germline V gene sequence: CDR1 SNHLY, CDR2 FYNNEI. CDR3 length: 14 residues. CDR3 in DNA: TGTGCCAGCAGTCGGACATTCTTCAACACTGAAGCTTTCTTT. The encoded protein is CASSRTFFNTEAFF. The whole variable domain, filled in from reference TRBV2 and TRBJ1-1, reads EPEVTQTPSHQVTQMGQEVILRCVPISNHLYFYWYRQILGQKVEFLVSFYNNEISEKSEIFDDQFSVERPDGSNFTLKIRSTKLEDSAMYFCASSRTFFNTEAFFGQGTRLTVV.

This chain connects TRBV4-2 to TRBJ1-1; D remains ambiguous. Trimming shortened V by 0 bases and J by 1 base, and 6 bases separated the two germline ends. This CDR3 has 14 amino acids. Germline values: CDR1 LGHNA, CDR2 YNFKEQ. CDR3: CASSQDTTNTEAFF. The CDR3 bases are TGTGCCAGCAGCCAAGACACTACGAACACTGAAGCTTTCTTT.

This sequence joins TRBV5-1 and TRBJ1-2; tentatively, D is TRBD1 (5 bases). V gave up 0 bases and J gave up 8 bases, with 17 bases separating them. This CDR3 region has 15 residues. Looked up from germline, CDR1 is SGHRS and CDR2 is YFSETQ. CDR3 protein: CASSLEGRAPLGYTF. DNA for the CDR3: TGCGCCAGCAGCTTGGAGGGCAGGGCCCCTCTGGGCTACACCTTC.

The V gene is TRBV18, the J gene TRBJ2-2, with a tentative D call TRBD2 (5 bases). Germline CDR1 is KGHSH and CDR2 is LQKENI. V gave up 2 bases and J gave up 4 bases, with 14 bases separating them. This CDR3 is built from 16 residues. CDR3 DNA: TGTGCCAGCTCACCAAGAGGGCAGTACGGCACCGGGGAGCTGTTTTTT. Its protein product is CASSPRGQYGTGELFF.

The V gene is TRBV9, the J gene TRBJ2-1; D is undetermined. V was clipped by 5 bases and J by 5 bases, with 14 bases between them. Germline V gives CDR1 SGDLS, CDR2 YYNGEE. This CDR3 has 14 amino acids. CDR3 DNA: TGTGCCAGCAGTGTGTTGGACGGAAACAATGAGCAGTTCTTC. It codes for CASSVLDGNNEQFF.

This chain joins TRBV11-3 and TRBJ2-1; 7 nucleotides agree with TRBD2. Trimming at V came to 0 bases and at J to 9 bases, leaving 11 bases not matched to a gene. This CDR3 has 16 amino acids. Germline V gene lookup returns CDR1 SGHNT and CDR2 YENEEA. The CDR3 protein is CASSLDLRRGSGEQFF. The CDR3 nucleotides are TGTGCCAGCAGCTTAGATTTACGGCGGGGGTCGGGTGAGCAGTTCTTC.

The chain combines TRBV6-1 with TRBJ1-2; no reliable D call. The germline V gene has CDR1 MNHNS and CDR2 SASEGT. Trimming removed 5 bases at V and 2 bases at J, with 6 bases between. The CDR3 has 12 amino acids. The DNA for the CDR3 is TGTGCCAGCAGTCCCGGGAACTATGGCTACACCTTC. Its translation: CASSPGNYGYTF.